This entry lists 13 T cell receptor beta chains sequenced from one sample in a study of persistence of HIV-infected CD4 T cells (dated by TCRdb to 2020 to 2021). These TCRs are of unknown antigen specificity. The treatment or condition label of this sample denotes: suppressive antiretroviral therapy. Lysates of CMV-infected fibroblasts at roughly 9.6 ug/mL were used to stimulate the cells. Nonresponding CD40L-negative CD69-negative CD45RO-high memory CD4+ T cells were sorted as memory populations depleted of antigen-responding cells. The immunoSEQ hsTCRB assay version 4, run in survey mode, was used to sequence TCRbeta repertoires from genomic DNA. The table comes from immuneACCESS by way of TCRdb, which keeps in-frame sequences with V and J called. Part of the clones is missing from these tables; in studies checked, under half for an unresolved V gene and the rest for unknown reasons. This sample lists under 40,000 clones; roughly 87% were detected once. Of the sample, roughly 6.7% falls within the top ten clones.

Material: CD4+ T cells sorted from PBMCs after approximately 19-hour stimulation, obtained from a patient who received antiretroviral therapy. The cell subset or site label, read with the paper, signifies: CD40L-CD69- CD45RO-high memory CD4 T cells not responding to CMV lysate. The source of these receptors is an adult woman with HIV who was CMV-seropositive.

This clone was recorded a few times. CDR3 loop: CATSSSGRTAETQYF. The DNA of the CDR3 is TGTGCCACATCCAGTAGCGGGAGGACGGCGGAGACCCAGTACTTC. V usage is TRBV24-1 and J usage is TRBJ2-5; TRBD2 matches 10 bases. The CDR3 extends over 15 amino acids. CDR1 is KGHDR, CDR2 SFDVKD, per germline. J was trimmed by 5 bases and V by 10 bases; bases with no gene match: 12.

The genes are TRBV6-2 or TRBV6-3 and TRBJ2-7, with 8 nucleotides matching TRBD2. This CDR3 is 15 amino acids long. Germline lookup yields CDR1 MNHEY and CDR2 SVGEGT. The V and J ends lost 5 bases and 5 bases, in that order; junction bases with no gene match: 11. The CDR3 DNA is TGTGCCAGCAGTCGCGGGGGACTAGGGGTTGACGAGCAGTACTTC. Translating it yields CASSRGGLGVDEQYF.

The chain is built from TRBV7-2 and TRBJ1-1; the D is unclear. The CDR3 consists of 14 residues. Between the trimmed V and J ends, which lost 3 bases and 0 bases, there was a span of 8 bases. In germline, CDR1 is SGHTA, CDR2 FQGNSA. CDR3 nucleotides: TGTGCCAGCAGCTTGGACGGAATGAACACTGAAGCTTTCTTT. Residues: CASSLDGMNTEAFF. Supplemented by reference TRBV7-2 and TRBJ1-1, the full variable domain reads GAGVSQSPSNKVTEKGKDVELRCDPISGHTALYWYRQSLGQGLEFLIYFQGNSAPDKSGLPSDRFSAERTGGSVSTLTIQRTQQEDSAVYLCASSLDGMNTEAFFGQGTRLTVV.

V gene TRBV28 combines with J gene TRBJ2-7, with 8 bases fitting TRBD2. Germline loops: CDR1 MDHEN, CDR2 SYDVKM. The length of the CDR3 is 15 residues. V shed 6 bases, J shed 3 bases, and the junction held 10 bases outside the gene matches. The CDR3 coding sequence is TGTGCCAGCAGGTATACTAGCGGAGGGTTCTACGAGCAGTACTTC. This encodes CASRYTSGGFYEQYF. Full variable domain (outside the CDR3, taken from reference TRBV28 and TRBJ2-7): DVKVTQSSRYLVKRTGEKVFLECVQDMDHENMFWYRQDPGLGLRLIYFSYDVKMKEKGDIPEGYSVSREKKERFSLILESASTNQTSMYLCASRYTSGGFYEQYFGPGTRLTVT.

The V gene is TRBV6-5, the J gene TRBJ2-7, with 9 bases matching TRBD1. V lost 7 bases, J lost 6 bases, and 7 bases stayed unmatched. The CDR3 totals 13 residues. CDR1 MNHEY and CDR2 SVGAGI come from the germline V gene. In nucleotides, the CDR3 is TGTGCCAGCACTGGACAGGGGCGCGCCGAGCAGTACTTC. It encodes CASTGQGRAEQYF.

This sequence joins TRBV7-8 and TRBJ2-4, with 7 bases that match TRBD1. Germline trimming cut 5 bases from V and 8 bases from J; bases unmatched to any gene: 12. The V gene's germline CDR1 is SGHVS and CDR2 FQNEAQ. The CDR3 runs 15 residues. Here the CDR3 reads CASSRRGSQGDIQYF. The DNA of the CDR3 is TGTGCCAGCAGCCGGAGAGGTTCGCAGGGGGACATTCAGTACTTC.

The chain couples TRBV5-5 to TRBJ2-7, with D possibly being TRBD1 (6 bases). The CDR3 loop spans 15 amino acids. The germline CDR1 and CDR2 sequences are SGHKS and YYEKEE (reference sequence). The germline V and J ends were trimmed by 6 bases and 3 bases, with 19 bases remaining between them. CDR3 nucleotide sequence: TGTGCCAGCAACCCGACAGGTGTTGGAAACTACGAGCAGTACTTC. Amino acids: CASNPTGVGNYEQYF.

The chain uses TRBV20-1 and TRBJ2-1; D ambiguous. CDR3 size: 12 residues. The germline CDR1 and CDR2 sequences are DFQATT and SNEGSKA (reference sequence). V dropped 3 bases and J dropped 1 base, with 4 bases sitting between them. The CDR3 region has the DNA TGCAGTGCTAGTAGTTCCTACAATGAGCAGTTCTTC. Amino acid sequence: CSASSSYNEQFF.

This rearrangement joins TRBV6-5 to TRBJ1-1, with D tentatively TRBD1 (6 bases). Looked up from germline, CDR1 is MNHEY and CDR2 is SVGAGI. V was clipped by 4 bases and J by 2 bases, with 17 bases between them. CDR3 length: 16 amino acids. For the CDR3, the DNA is TGTGCCAGCAGTTCCCATCTGACAGGTCTCAACACTGAAGCTTTCTTT. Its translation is CASSSHLTGLNTEAFF.

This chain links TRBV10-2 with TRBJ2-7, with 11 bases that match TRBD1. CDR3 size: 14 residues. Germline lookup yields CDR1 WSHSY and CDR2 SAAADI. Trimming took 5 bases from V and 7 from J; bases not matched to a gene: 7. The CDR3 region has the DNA TGCGCCAGCAGTACCGGGACAGGGGGTCGGGAGCAGTACTTC. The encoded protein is CASSTGTGGREQYF.

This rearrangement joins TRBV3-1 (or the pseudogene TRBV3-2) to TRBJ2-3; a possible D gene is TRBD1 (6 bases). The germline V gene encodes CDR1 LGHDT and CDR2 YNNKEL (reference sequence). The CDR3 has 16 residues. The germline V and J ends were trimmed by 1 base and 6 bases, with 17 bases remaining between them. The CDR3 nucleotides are TGTGCCAGCAGCCAAGGGGGAAACAGGGCCCTTGATACGCAGTATTTT. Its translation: CASSQGGNRALDTQYF.

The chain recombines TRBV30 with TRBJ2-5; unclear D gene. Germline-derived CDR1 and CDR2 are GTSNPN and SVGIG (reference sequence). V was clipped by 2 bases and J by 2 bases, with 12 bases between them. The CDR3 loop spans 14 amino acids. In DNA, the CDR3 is TGTGCCTGGAGTTACCGTCGGGCTCAAGAGACCCAGTACTTC. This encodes CAWSYRRAQETQYF.

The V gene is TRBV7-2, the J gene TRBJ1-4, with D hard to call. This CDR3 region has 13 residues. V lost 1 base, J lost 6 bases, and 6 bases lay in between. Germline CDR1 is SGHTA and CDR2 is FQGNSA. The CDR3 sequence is CASSLGRDEKLFF. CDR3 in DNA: TGTGCCAGCAGCTTAGGGAGAGATGAAAAACTGTTTTTT. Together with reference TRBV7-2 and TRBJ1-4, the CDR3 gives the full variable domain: GAGVSQSPSNKVTEKGKDVELRCDPISGHTALYWYRQSLGQGLEFLIYFQGNSAPDKSGLPSDRFSAERTGGSVSTLTIQRTQQEDSAVYLCASSLGRDEKLFFGSGTQLSVL.